These T cell receptor beta chains were read from a single sample in a study of blood T cells in healthy people across ages. TCRdb recomputed calls from the 5' RACE reads with MiXCR, one row per CDR3 protein. The sample lists 980,000 or so distinct CDR3 sequences, about 48% occurring once. Sequencing was done on a sample of blood. The receptors shown here come from a man aged 30 to 45 in good health. The conserved cysteine and the conserved F or W are not part of the CDR3 here.

V gene: TRBV13
J gene: -
CDR3 protein: ASSYGAGQGNEQY

V gene: TRBV7-9
J gene: TRBJ1-3
CDR3 protein: ASTQTGGLPDSGNTIY

V gene: TRBV5-6
J gene: TRBJ2-1
CDR3 protein: ASTGASYNEQF

V gene: TRBV20-1
J gene: TRBJ2-7
CDR3 protein: SVGQAAYEQY

V gene: TRBV12-5
J gene: TRBJ2-5
CDR3 protein: ASLKTGQETQY

V gene: TRBV29-1
J gene: TRBJ1-1
CDR3 protein: SVQPGQGGPAF

V gene: TRBV6-5
J gene: TRBJ2-1
CDR3 protein: ASSPTLSSYNEQF

V gene: TRBV30
J gene: TRBJ2-4
CDR3 protein: AWSVGRLAKNIQY

V gene: TRBV3-1
J gene: TRBJ2-1
CDR3 protein: ASSQHTYSYNEQF

V gene: TRBV6-1
J gene: TRBJ2-3
CDR3 protein: ASTERAGTDTQY

V gene: TRBV11-3
J gene: TRBJ2-3
CDR3 protein: ASSARAGGTDTQY

V gene: TRBV12-3/TRBV12-4
J gene: TRBJ2-3
CDR3 protein: ASSFHKGREVFRDTQY

V gene: TRBV7-9
J gene: TRBJ2-1
CDR3 protein: ASSLVGLAGNEQF

V gene: TRBV6-5
J gene: TRBJ1-5
CDR3 protein: ASSRDGSSNQPQH

V gene: TRBV5-6
J gene: TRBJ1-1
CDR3 protein: ASSREPGDPTEAF

V gene: TRBV29-1
J gene: TRBJ2-7
CDR3 protein: SVVYRGFYEQY

V gene: TRBV27
J gene: TRBJ2-5
CDR3 protein: ASILRTSGGNEQY

V gene: TRBV20-1
J gene: TRBJ1-4
CDR3 protein: RARNTGRNEKLF

V gene: TRBV29-1
J gene: TRBJ1-2
CDR3 protein: SVERQTFYGYT

V gene: TRBV4-1
J gene: TRBJ2-1
CDR3 protein: ASSQVVGGGRSYNEQF

V gene: TRBV6-5
J gene: TRBJ2-7
CDR3 protein: ASSYVGQGAYEQY

V gene: TRBV12-3/TRBV12-4
J gene: TRBJ2-5
CDR3 protein: ASSFQTGGGETQY

V gene: TRBV12-3/TRBV12-4
J gene: TRBJ2-7
CDR3 protein: ASRPDRSYEQY

V gene: TRBV3-1
J gene: TRBJ2-5
CDR3 protein: ASWGFSGLQETQY

V gene: TRBV7-2
J gene: TRBJ2-5
CDR3 protein: ASSPGLAETQY

V gene: TRBV9
J gene: TRBJ1-2
CDR3 protein: ASSEGQGLVGSNYGYT

V gene: TRBV7-2
J gene: TRBJ2-7
CDR3 protein: ASSLIPGNEQY

V gene: TRBV10-3
J gene: TRBJ2-3
CDR3 protein: AVAGGAGGPDTQY

V gene: TRBV7-8
J gene: TRBJ1-5
CDR3 protein: ASSLAQQGSNQPQH

V gene: TRBV5-1
J gene: TRBJ2-1
CDR3 protein: ASSSGTVFTSYNEQF

V gene: TRBV29-1
J gene: TRBJ2-7
CDR3 protein: SVWTASYEQY

V gene: TRBV6-5
J gene: -
CDR3 protein: ASSYRGQILETQY

V gene: TRBV3-1
J gene: TRBJ2-1
CDR3 protein: ASSQDRAQYNEQF

V gene: TRBV13
J gene: TRBJ2-3
CDR3 protein: ASSLRGLDSDTQY

V gene: TRBV7-2
J gene: TRBJ2-5
CDR3 protein: ASSLRGRYHQGGETQY

V gene: TRBV4-3
J gene: TRBJ1-2
CDR3 protein: ASSQGGGTGNGYT

V gene: TRBV20-1
J gene: TRBJ2-5
CDR3 protein: SARQEETQY

V gene: TRBV6-2/TRBV6-3
J gene: TRBJ1-2
CDR3 protein: ASSYSTVSGYT